The 3 T cell receptor beta chains listed next were all sequenced from one sample in a study of tumor-infiltrating lymphocytes in glioblastoma multiforme. TCR beta libraries were built from RNA through three nested multiplex PCR rounds using modified ARM-PCR. TCRdb passed the multiplex PCR reads through MiXCR, listing each CDR3 protein once. The sample includes some 14,000 distinct CDR3 sequences, roughly 70% of them seen just once. The specimen was brain tumor tissue. These receptors were taken from a male donor with glioblastoma.

This clonotype is termed medium-sized. This chain links TRBV29-1 with TRBJ2-7; D gene unclear. V lost 0 bases and J lost 0, with 15 bases in between. Germline CDR1 SQVTM, CDR2 ANQGSEA. The length of the CDR3 is 16 residues. The CDR3 protein is CSVEDSAKRGSYEQYF. The CDR3 DNA is TGCAGCGTTGAAGACAGCGCAAAGAGAGGCTCCTACGAGCAGTACTTC.

The chain uses TRBV11-3 and TRBJ2-4, with 14 positions matching TRBD2. Losses at the gene ends were 5 bases for V and 8 bases for J; bases not matched to a gene: 2. Germline V gene data show CDR1 as SGHNT and CDR2 as YENEEA. The CDR3 runs 14 residues. The CDR3 loop is CASSLGLAGDIQYF. CDR3 bases: TGTGCCAGCAGCCTGGGACTAGCGGGGGACATTCAGTACTTC.

This rearrangement joins TRBV20-1 to TRBJ2-1; the match to TRBD1 covers 10 bases. The CDR3 runs to 14 residues. The J segment lost 5 bases and the V segment lost 6 bases, leaving 7 bases of the junction unmatched. The germline V gene has CDR1 DFQATT and CDR2 SNEGSKA (reference sequence). The CDR3 DNA follows: TGCAGTGCCAACGGGGACAGGGGTGACAATGAGCAGTTCTTC. Translated: CSANGDRGDNEQFF.